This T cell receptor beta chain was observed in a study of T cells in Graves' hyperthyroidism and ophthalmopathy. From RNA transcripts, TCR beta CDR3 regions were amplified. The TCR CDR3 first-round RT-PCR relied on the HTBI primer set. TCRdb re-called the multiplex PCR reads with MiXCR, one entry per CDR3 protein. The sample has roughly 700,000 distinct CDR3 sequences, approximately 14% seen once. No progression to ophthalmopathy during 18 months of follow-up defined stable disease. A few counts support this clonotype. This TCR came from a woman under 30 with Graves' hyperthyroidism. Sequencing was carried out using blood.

The CDR3 is CASSQEGVLAGAPGEQFF. The CDR3 bases are TGCGCCAGCAGCCAAGAGGGGGTGCTAGCGGGAGCCCCTGGTGAGCAGTTCTTC. The chain uses TRBV4-1 and TRBJ2-1, with 10 nucleotides matching TRBD2. Per germline, CDR1 MGHRA and CDR2 YSYEKL. The CDR3 sequence is 18 residues long. J gave up 9 bases and V 0 bases, and 14 bases lay outside the gene matches.